Below are 18 T cell receptor beta chains sequenced from a single sample in a study of regulatory and conventional T cells in RAG deficiency. Genomic DNA came from blood regulatory T cells gated CD4+ CD25-high CD127-low. Assay used: immunoSEQ multiplex PCR; TCRdb lists only in-frame clones, some missing. Here the sample spans about 30,000 clones, around 90% being singletons. In addition, the sample was reused for a study of regulatory T cells. That source notes: Primers: 52 TRBV forward and 13 TRBJ reverse.

Sequences were obtained from Tregs sorted from blood. The receptors come from a human donor in good health.

The chain couples TRBV6-1 to TRBJ1-2, with TRBD1 identical over 8 bases. CDR1 MNHNS and CDR2 SASEGT come from the germline V gene. The trim removed 7 bases at V and 5 bases at J, leaving 6 bases unmatched. CDR3 size: 13 residues. For the CDR3, the DNA is TGTGCCAGCATCCAGGGGGCCTCGTATGGCTACACCTTC. Protein product: CASIQGASYGYTF.

The chain employs TRBV5-1 and TRBJ1-2; tentatively, D is TRBD1 (5 bases). The ends were cut back, 2 bases at V and 4 bases at J, with 9 bases in the middle. The CDR3 sequence is 13 residues long. Germline values: CDR1 SGHRS, CDR2 YFSETQ. CDR3 residues: CASSLGTPYGYTF. The CDR3 nucleotides read TGCGCCAGCAGCTTAGGGACTCCCTATGGCTACACCTTC. The full variable domain, in which reference TRBV5-1 and TRBJ1-2 provide the parts outside the CDR3, is KAGVTQTPRYLIKTRGQQVTLSCSPISGHRSVSWYQQTPGQGLQFLFEYFSETQRNKGNFPGRFSGRQFSNSRSEMNVSTLELGDSALYLCASSLGTPYGYTFGSGTRLTVV.

V is TRBV7-1 and J is TRBJ2-7, with 7 bases matching TRBD2. TRBV7-1 belongs to the ORF category, with a function that is uncertain. This CDR3 region has 12 residues. With 9 bases clipped from V and 3 bases from J, the junction kept 5 bases outside the gene matches. CDR3 sequence: CASRLAGYEQYF. In DNA, the CDR3 is TGTGCCAGTCGACTAGCCGGCTACGAGCAGTACTTC.

The J gene is TRBJ2-5, the V gene TRBV5-1; D is uncertain. CDR3 length equals 14 residues. Germline V gene lookup returns CDR1 SGHRS and CDR2 YFSETQ. Trimming shortened V by 3 bases and J by 2 bases, and 11 bases separated the two germline ends. CDR3 residues: CASSYPTVQETQYF. Here the CDR3 DNA reads TGCGCCAGCAGCTATCCGACCGTACAAGAGACCCAGTACTTC.

The chain employs TRBV2 and TRBJ1-2; D remains ambiguous. V was cut by 5 bases and J by 7 bases, with 5 bases left in between. The CDR3 is 10 residues long. Germline V gene data show CDR1 as SNHLY and CDR2 as FYNNEI. The CDR3 coding sequence is TGTGCCAGCAGTAATGGTGGCTACACCTTC. This sequence encodes CASSNGGYTF.

The chain couples TRBV11-3 to TRBJ1-2; perhaps TRBD1 as D (6 bases). Germline values: CDR1 SGHNT, CDR2 YENEEA. Trimming removed 0 bases at V and 3 bases at J, with 11 bases between. The CDR3 is 15 residues long. Here the CDR3 reads CASSLDLAGDYGYTF. The CDR3 nucleotides are TGTGCCAGCAGCTTAGACCTGGCAGGGGACTATGGCTACACCTTC.

The rearrangement links TRBV5-6 to TRBJ2-7; D possibly corresponds to TRBD1 (6 bases). This CDR3 region has 13 residues. V was pared by 0 bases and J by 5 bases, with 9 bases between. CDR1 is SGHDT, CDR2 YYEEEE, per germline. DNA of the CDR3: TGTGCCAGCAGCTTGGGCAGGGGCGACGAGCAGTACTTC. This gives the protein CASSLGRGDEQYF.

This chain links TRBV30 with TRBJ1-2; 7 bases match TRBD1. CDR1 GTSNPN and CDR2 SVGIG come from the germline V gene (reference sequence). Losses at the gene ends were 3 bases for V and 7 bases for J; bases not matched to a gene: 14. This CDR3 contains 15 residues. CDR3 residues: CAWRFRDRVFLGYTF. Written as DNA, the CDR3 is TGTGCCTGGAGGTTCCGGGACAGAGTTTTTCTTGGCTACACCTTC.

V usage is TRBV5-1 and J usage is TRBJ1-2, with D hard to call. The ends were cut back, 3 bases at V and 4 bases at J, with 7 bases in the middle. Germline lookup yields CDR1 SGHRS and CDR2 YFSETQ. CDR3 size: 12 residues. The CDR3: CASSSDGYGYTF. The CDR3 nucleotides are TGCGCCAGCAGCTCGGACGGCTATGGCTACACCTTC. Drawing the rest from reference TRBV5-1 and TRBJ1-2, the complete variable domain is KAGVTQTPRYLIKTRGQQVTLSCSPISGHRSVSWYQQTPGQGLQFLFEYFSETQRNKGNFPGRFSGRQFSNSRSEMNVSTLELGDSALYLCASSSDGYGYTFGSGTRLTVV.

The chain carries TRBV10-3 and TRBJ1-1; no firm D call. CDR3 size: 15 residues. The V gene's germline CDR1 is ENHRY and CDR2 SYGVKD. The V and J ends lost 3 bases and 1 base respectively, with 12 bases between them. The CDR3 sequence: CAISDSKVGNTEAFF. CDR3 nucleotides: TGTGCCATCAGTGACTCGAAGGTCGGGAACACTGAAGCTTTCTTT.

This sequence joins TRBV6-5 and TRBJ1-1, with 8 bases identical to TRBD1. The CDR3 is 14 residues long. V gave up 6 bases and J gave up 0 bases; unmatched junction bases: 3. Per the germline V gene, CDR1 is MNHEY and CDR2 is SVGAGI. The CDR3 here is CASRRQGMNTEAFF. The CDR3 DNA is TGTGCCAGCAGAAGACAGGGGATGAACACTGAAGCTTTCTTT.

V is TRBV7-8 and J is TRBJ1-4; D not resolved. Per the germline V gene, CDR1 is SGHVS and CDR2 is FQNEAQ. The length of the CDR3 is 15 residues. Trimming removed 0 bases from V and 3 bases from J, with 8 bases in between. The CDR3 is CASSLAWKANEKLFF. In nucleotides, the CDR3 is TGTGCCAGCAGCTTAGCCTGGAAGGCTAATGAAAAACTGTTTTTT.

The chain has TRBV6-1 and TRBJ2-5; no definite D call. V was clipped by 4 bases and J by 2 bases, with 8 bases between them. The CDR3 spans 13 residues. CDR1 is MNHNS, CDR2 SASEGT, per germline. The CDR3 region has the DNA TGTGCCAGCAGTGCAAGTATTCAAGAGACCCAGTACTTC. It yields the protein CASSASIQETQYF.

J is TRBJ1-2 and V is TRBV6-6; D uncertain. Trimming cost V 2 bases and J 3 bases, with 7 bases left between them. The CDR3 has 13 amino acids. CDR1 and CDR2 from the germline V gene are MNHNY and SVGAGI (reference sequence). This CDR3 is CASSYGGYYGYTF. The CDR3 coding sequence is TGTGCCAGCAGTTACGGAGGGTACTATGGCTACACCTTC.

V and J are TRBV5-1 and TRBJ2-7, with a possible D match to TRBD2 (6 bases). Germline CDR1 is SGHRS and CDR2 is YFSETQ. V was trimmed by 7 bases and J by 5 bases, leaving 16 bases between them. The CDR3 extends over 13 amino acids. The DNA of the CDR3 is TGCGCCAGCCGACCGGCAGGGAGGCACGAGCAGTACTTC. This sequence encodes CASRPAGRHEQYF.

This chain uses TRBV5-1 with TRBJ1-1; 8 bases fit TRBD1. With V trimmed by 3 bases and J by 0 bases, 1 base remained unmatched. The length of the CDR3 is 14 residues. In germline, CDR1 is SGHRS, CDR2 YFSETQ. CDR3 protein: CASSWTGMNTEAFF. DNA of the CDR3: TGCGCCAGCAGCTGGACAGGGATGAACACTGAAGCTTTCTTT. The variable domain in full, completed from reference TRBV5-1 and TRBJ1-1, reads KAGVTQTPRYLIKTRGQQVTLSCSPISGHRSVSWYQQTPGQGLQFLFEYFSETQRNKGNFPGRFSGRQFSNSRSEMNVSTLELGDSALYLCASSWTGMNTEAFFGQGTRLTVV.

The chain recombines TRBV6-6 with TRBJ2-5; TRBD2 agrees at 8 bases. The CDR3 consists of 13 residues. From germline, CDR1 is MNHNY and CDR2 SVGAGI (reference sequence). The junction had 1 base not matched to a gene; V was cut back by 6 bases and J by 1 base. The CDR3 coding sequence is TGTGCCAGCAGCGGGGGGGTCCAAGAGACCCAGTACTTC. Its translation: CASSGGVQETQYF.

This chain uses TRBV18 with TRBJ2-6; D not certain. The CDR3 sequence is 17 residues long. V lost 1 base and J 0 bases, leaving 10 bases between the germline ends. The germline gives CDR1 KGHSH, CDR2 LQKENI. The CDR3 DNA reads as TGTGCCAGCTCACCACAGGGTCCGAGCTCTGGGGCCAACGTCCTGACTTTC. Protein product: CASSPQGPSSGANVLTF.